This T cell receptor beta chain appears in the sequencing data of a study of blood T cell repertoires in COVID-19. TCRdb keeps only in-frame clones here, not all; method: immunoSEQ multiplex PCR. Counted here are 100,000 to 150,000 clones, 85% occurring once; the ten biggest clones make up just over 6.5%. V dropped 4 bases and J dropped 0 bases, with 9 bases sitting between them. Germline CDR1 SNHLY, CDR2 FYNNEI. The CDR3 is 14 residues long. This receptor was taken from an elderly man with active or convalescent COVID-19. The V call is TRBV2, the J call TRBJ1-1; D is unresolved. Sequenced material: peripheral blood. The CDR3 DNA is TGTGCCAGCAGTGGTTCCGCGATGAACACTGAAGCTTTCTTT. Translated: CASSGSAMNTEAFF.